This entry lists 23 T cell receptor beta chains sequenced from one sample in a study of cytomegalovirus exposure and HLA in healthy donors. Primers: 60 Vbeta forward and 13 Jbeta reverse. Generated by immunoSEQ multiplex PCR, the TCRdb table keeps only in-frame clones and is missing some. The sample holds about 150,000 clones, roughly 80% seen once. Sequencing input: PBMCs. Receptor source: a man in his forties in good health and CMV-seropositive.

The chain employs TRBV5-4 and TRBJ2-1, with 10 bases fitting TRBD2. CDR1 and CDR2 from the germline V gene are SGHNT and YYREEE (reference sequence). V was clipped by 4 bases and J by 6 bases; unmatched bases: 7. The CDR3 has 15 residues. CDR3: CASSPTSGKTNEQFF. The DNA for the CDR3 is TGTGCCAGCAGCCCCACTAGCGGGAAAACCAATGAGCAGTTCTTC.

This chain uses TRBV7-2 with TRBJ2-1; 11 positions match TRBD2. The CDR3 runs to 16 residues. J gave up 8 bases and V 4 bases, and 10 bases lay outside the gene matches. Germline CDR1 and CDR2: SGHTA and FQGNSA. The CDR3 DNA reads as TGTGCCAGCAGCTACAGAAGGCTAGCGGGGGGCGATGAGCAGTTCTTC. Translation gives CASSYRRLAGGDEQFF.

The chain employs TRBV5-6 and TRBJ1-5; maybe TRBD1 (5 bases). Germline V gene lookup returns CDR1 SGHDT and CDR2 YYEEEE. The CDR3 extends over 16 amino acids. Trimming cost V 2 bases and J 7 bases, with 19 bases left between them. The CDR3 coding sequence is TGTGCCAGCAGCTTAAAGGGAGGAGGGGAGGGCCAGCCCCAGCATTTT. Translating it yields CASSLKGGGEGQPQHF.

The chain carries TRBV5-1 and TRBJ2-2; 7 bases line up with TRBD1. J was trimmed by 3 bases and V by 3 bases; bases with no gene match: 8. CDR1 SGHRS and CDR2 YFSETQ come from the germline V gene. This CDR3 has 16 residues. CDR3: CASSSPTGIDTGELFF. The CDR3, as DNA: TGCGCCAGCAGCTCCCCGACAGGGATAGACACCGGGGAGCTGTTTTTT.

This clone has more than one count but fewer than ten. V is TRBV6-6 and J is TRBJ1-1; possibly TRBD1 for D (5 bases). CDR3 length: 11 residues. Trimming took 8 bases from V and 3 from J, leaving 7 bases between them. Germline assignment: CDR1 MNHNY and CDR2 SVGAGI (reference sequence). CDR3: CASGGDTEAFF. The CDR3 DNA sequence: TGTGCCAGCGGGGGGGACACTGAAGCTTTCTTT.

In nucleotides, the CDR3 is TGTGCCAGCAAGAACCGACAGGGGGCTTACAATGAGCAGTTCTTC. It translates to CASKNRQGAYNEQFF. The V call is TRBV6-1, the J call TRBJ2-1, with TRBD1 matching 10 bases. The germline gives CDR1 MNHNS, CDR2 SASEGT. The junction had 7 bases not matched to a gene; V was cut back by 7 bases and J by 4 bases. The CDR3 runs 15 residues.

This chain uses TRBV7-8 with TRBJ1-4; 7 bases align to TRBD1. The trim removed 1 base at V and 7 bases at J, leaving 6 bases unmatched. The CDR3 totals 15 residues. CDR1 and CDR2 from the germline V gene are SGHVS and FQNEAQ. CDR3 protein: CASSLGGRGSEKLFF. The CDR3 DNA reads as TGTGCCAGCAGCTTAGGGGGCAGGGGGAGTGAAAAACTGTTTTTT.

The genes are TRBV27 and TRBJ1-6; 7 bases are shared with TRBD1. This CDR3 is 13 amino acids long. Germline CDR1 reads MNHEY; CDR2 reads SMNVEV (reference sequence). V was clipped by 4 bases and J by 10 bases; unmatched bases: 4. The CDR3 bases are TGTGCCAGCAGTTCAGACAGGGAATCACCCCTCCACTTT. The encoded protein is CASSSDRESPLHF.

The rearrangement joins TRBV5-1 to TRBJ2-7; possible D gene TRBD2, 7 bases. CDR1 SGHRS and CDR2 YFSETQ come from the germline V gene. This CDR3 has 13 amino acids. V shed 5 bases and J shed 2 bases, with 11 bases lying between them. CDR3 DNA sequence: TGCGCCAGCAGTCCGCGGGGGCCCTACGAGCAGTACTTC. Amino acids: CASSPRGPYEQYF. Based on the CDR3 plus reference TRBV5-1 and TRBJ2-7, the full variable domain is KAGVTQTPRYLIKTRGQQVTLSCSPISGHRSVSWYQQTPGQGLQFLFEYFSETQRNKGNFPGRFSGRQFSNSRSEMNVSTLELGDSALYLCASSPRGPYEQYFGPGTRLTVT.

Concerning this clone itself: The junction does not match germline at one end; this may be a read error. The chain couples TRBV6-1 to TRBJ2-7, with D maybe TRBD1 (5 bases). This CDR3 spans 13 amino acids. Germline-derived CDR1 and CDR2 are MNHNS and SASEGT. The CDR3 DNA is TGTGCCAACAGTGAACTGCAGGGTGCCGAGCAGTACTTC. Protein sequence: CANSELQGAEQYF.

J is TRBJ2-1 and V is TRBV6-8; no clear D. The germline V gene encodes CDR1 MNHGY and CDR2 SAAAGT. V was cut by 7 bases and J by 5 bases, with 12 bases left in between. The CDR3 spans 13 residues. This chain's CDR3 is CASTLGVHNEQFF. CDR3 in DNA: TGTGCCAGCACGCTGGGCGTCCACAATGAGCAGTTCTTC.

This rearrangement joins TRBV5-4 to TRBJ1-1; 7 bases agree with TRBD1. Germline assignment: CDR1 SGHNT and CDR2 YYREEE (reference sequence). The ends lost 2 bases at V and 1 base at J; junction bases unmatched: 2. The CDR3 is 14 residues long. CDR3 sequence (DNA): TGTGCCAGCAGCTTAGGGGGCAGGAACACTGAAGCTTTCTTT. Protein: CASSLGGRNTEAFF.

CDR3 amino acids: CAISYRALEGGYTF. DNA of the CDR3: TGTGCCATCAGTTACAGGGCTCTTGAGGGTGGCTACACCTTC. The rearrangement uses TRBV10-3 and TRBJ1-2; D perhaps matches TRBD1 (6 bases). Per germline, CDR1 ENHRY and CDR2 SYGVKD. The V end lost 5 bases, the J end lost 7 bases, and 17 bases lay between the germline ends. CDR3 length: 14 residues.

This clone has a single count. The chain recombines TRBV6-1 with TRBJ1-1; D uncertain. CDR1 and CDR2 (germline): MNHNS, SASEGT. This CDR3 spans 10 amino acids. V was shortened by 5 bases and J by 7 bases, with 5 bases between the two germline ends. The CDR3 spells CASSHFEAFF. CDR3 DNA sequence: TGTGCCAGCAGTCATTTTGAAGCTTTCTTT.

With regard to this clone: Sequence at one end of the junction differs from germline and may be a read error. The V call is TRBV5-4, the J call TRBJ2-7; 12 positions agree with TRBD2. The V gene's germline CDR1 is SGHNT and CDR2 YYREEE (reference sequence). CDR3 length: 15 residues. Here the CDR3 reads CASSLESGLAGQRNF. The DNA of the CDR3 is TGTGCCAGCAGCTTGGAGTCCGGACTAGCGGGGCAAAGAAACTTC.

The gene calls are TRBV7-8 and TRBJ2-7; 9 bases line up with TRBD2. Germline V CDR1 and CDR2: SGHVS, FQNEAQ. Trimming at V came to 0 bases and at J to 3 bases, leaving 6 bases not matched to a gene. This CDR3 comprises 16 residues. This CDR3 reads CASSLASSGAYYEQYF. DNA for the CDR3: TGTGCCAGCAGCTTAGCCTCTAGCGGGGCATACTACGAGCAGTACTTC.

For this clone: Germline and junction disagree at one end, which may indicate a read error. The V and J genes are TRBV7-9 and TRBJ2-5; D uncertain. This CDR3 comprises 11 residues. CDR1 and CDR2 (germline): SEHNR, FQNEAQ (reference sequence). CDR3 coding DNA: TGTTCCAGCGTACTAAAAGAGACCCAGTACTTC. This sequence encodes CSSVLKETQYF.

The rearrangement uses TRBV5-1 and TRBJ1-1; no clear D. Germline assignment: CDR1 SGHRS and CDR2 YFSETQ. This CDR3 is 14 amino acids long. Trimming removed 2 bases at V and 1 base at J, with 9 bases between. The CDR3 reads CASSFQYQNTEAFF. The CDR3, as DNA: TGCGCCAGCAGCTTTCAGTATCAGAACACTGAAGCTTTCTTT.

This clone occurred a few times. The gene calls are TRBV6-6 and TRBJ2-7; 10 bases match TRBD2. Germline V CDR1 and CDR2: MNHNY, SVGAGI (reference sequence). The V and J ends lost 6 bases and 6 bases, in that order; junction bases with no gene match: 5. There are 13 residues in the CDR3. CDR3 sequence (DNA): TGTGCCAGCAGACAGCGGGAGGGCCGCGAGCAGTACTTC. Residues: CASRQREGREQYF.

CDR3: CASSPPGGDYNEQFF. The CDR3 region has the DNA TGTGCCAGCTCACCACCGGGCGGGGACTACAATGAGCAGTTCTTC. The chain links TRBV18 to TRBJ2-1; tentatively, D is TRBD2 (6 bases). V was trimmed by 0 bases and J by 3 bases, leaving 9 bases between them. The CDR3 is 15 residues long. Germline V lookup: CDR1 KGHSH, CDR2 LQKENI.

This clone is medium-sized within its sample. The chain combines TRBV5-4 with TRBJ1-4; 9 nucleotides match TRBD1. With 7 bases clipped from V and 6 bases from J, the junction kept 10 bases outside the gene matches. The germline V gene has CDR1 SGHNT and CDR2 YYREEE (reference sequence). The CDR3 runs to 15 residues. The chain's CDR3 is CASSKQGAKDEKLFF. The CDR3, as DNA: TGTGCCAGCTCAAAACAGGGGGCGAAGGATGAAAAACTGTTTTTT.

The chain has TRBV2 and TRBJ2-2; a weak D match, TRBD1 (6 bases). The germline CDR1 and CDR2 sequences are SNHLY and FYNNEI. CDR3 length equals 13 residues. Trimming stripped 6 bases from V and 6 bases from J, with 11 bases between. The CDR3 DNA sequence: TGTGCCAGCAGGAACAGGGAAGCCGGGGAGCTGTTTTTT. Translating it yields CASRNREAGELFF. Full variable domain (missing parts from reference TRBV2 and TRBJ2-2): EPEVTQTPSHQVTQMGQEVILRCVPISNHLYFYWYRQILGQKVEFLVSFYNNEISEKSEIFDDQFSVERPDGSNFTLKIRSTKLEDSAMYFCASRNREAGELFFGEGSRLTVL.

The V and J genes are TRBV4-2 and TRBJ2-1, with a possible D match to TRBD2 (5 bases). CDR3 length equals 14 residues. CDR1 is LGHNA and CDR2 is YNFKEQ in the germline V gene. Trimming removed 0 bases at V and 5 bases at J, with 8 bases between. The CDR3 region is CASSQDRGHNEQFF. The DNA of the CDR3 is TGTGCCAGCAGCCAAGATAGAGGGCACAATGAGCAGTTCTTC.